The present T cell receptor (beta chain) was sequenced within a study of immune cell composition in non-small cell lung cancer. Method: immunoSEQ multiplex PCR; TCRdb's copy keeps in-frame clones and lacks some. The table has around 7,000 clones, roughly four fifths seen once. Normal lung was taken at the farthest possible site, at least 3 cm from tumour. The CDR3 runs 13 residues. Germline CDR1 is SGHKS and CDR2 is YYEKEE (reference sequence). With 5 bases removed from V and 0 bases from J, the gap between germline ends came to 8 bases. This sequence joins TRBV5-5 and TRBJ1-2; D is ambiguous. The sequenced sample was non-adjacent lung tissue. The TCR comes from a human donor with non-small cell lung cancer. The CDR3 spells CASSSDSNYGYTF. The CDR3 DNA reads TGTGCCAGCAGTTCGGACTCTAACTATGGCTACACCTTC.